A selection of T cell receptor beta chains follows, all from one sample in a study of CD8+CD57+ T cells in acquired aplastic anemia. MiXCR, run by TCRdb on the reads, gives a single entry per CDR3 protein. Of approximately 180,000 distinct CDR3 sequences listed, approximately 52% were seen once; the top ten hold about 1.8%. Specimen: sorted CD4+, CD8+, or CD8+CD57+ T cells (not recorded which) from PBMCs. The source of these receptors is a human donor with aplastic anemia. Both conserved end residues are part of each CDR3. The D gene is left open where the match is weak. Clone sizes are given selectively: once, few, many, or a class where the clone is expanded.

TRBD1	TRBJ1-6	.	TRBV10-3	CAISAGQGNSPLHF	TGTGCCATCAGTGCGGGACAGGGAAATTCACCCCTCCACTTT
.	TRBJ1-2	many	TRBV7-2	CASSRLGGQNGYTF	TGTGCCAGCAGCCGATTGGGGGGGCAAAATGGCTACACCTTC
.	TRBJ2-7	once	TRBV6-5	CASSYSSGSYEQYF	TGTGCCAGCAGTTACTCTTCAGGCTCCTACGAGCAGTACTTC
TRBD2	TRBJ2-3	few	TRBV20-1	CSAKGDVAGFTDTQYF	TGCAGTGCTAAGGGCGATGTAGCGGGGTTCACAGATACGCAGTATTTT
TRBD1	TRBJ2-5	.	TRBV20-1	CSATRTGWEETQYF	TGCAGTGCTACCCGGACAGGGTGGGAAGAGACCCAGTACTTC
TRBD1	TRBJ2-7	many	TRBV6-1	CASRPRDSSYEQYF	TGTGCCAGCAGGCCCCGGGACAGCTCCTACGAGCAGTACTTC
.	TRBJ1-1	few	TRBV15	CATSRDVGYEAFF	TGTGCCACCAGCAGAGACGTCGGGTATGAAGCTTTCTTT
TRBD2	TRBJ2-1	.	TRBV24-1	CATRGAGGDNEQFF	TGTGCCACCAGGGGGGCGGGAGGGGACAATGAGCAGTTCTTC
.	TRBJ1-2	.	TRBV5-1	CASSQRSQGTHGYTF	TGCGCCAGCAGCCAGCGCTCACAGGGAACACATGGCTACACCTTC
TRBD2	TRBJ2-1	few	TRBV10-3	CATGTSGSDEQFF	TGTGCCACCGGGACTAGCGGGAGTGATGAGCAGTTCTTC
.	TRBJ2-7	.	TRBV25-1	CATQDAYEQYF	TGTGCCACGCAGGACGCCTACGAGCAGTACTTC
.	TRBJ2-5	many	TRBV7-2	CASSLGVGSGTQYF	TGTGCCAGCAGCTTAGGGGTCGGCAGCGGGACCCAGTACTTC
TRBD2	TRBJ2-3	.	TRBV7-9	CASSLQAGDRQYF	TGTGCCAGCAGCTTGCAAGCGGGGGATAGGCAGTATTTT
.	TRBJ2-7	.	TRBV29-1	CSVEDRAYEQYF	TGCAGCGTTGAAGATCGTGCCTACGAGCAGTACTTC
.	TRBJ2-7	.	TRBV29-1	CSVEGGLEQYF	TGCAGCGTTGAAGGGGGCCTCGAGCAGTACTTC
.	TRBJ2-2	few	TRBV14	CASSQGGWIGGGELFF	TGTGCCAGCAGCCAAGGAGGGTGGATCGGCGGGGGGGAGCTGTTTTTT
TRBD2	TRBJ2-1	once	TRBV4-1	CASSVNLAGYNEQFF	TGCGCCAGCAGTGTCAATCTAGCGGGGTACAATGAGCAGTTCTTC
TRBD1	TRBJ2-3	once	TRBV7-6	CASSSDRAVDTQYF	TGTGCCAGCAGCTCCGACAGGGCAGTCGATACGCAGTATTTT
TRBD2	TRBJ2-7	few	TRBV20-1	CSSIGPGLAGLVTYEQYF	TGCAGTTCCATAGGTCCGGGACTAGCGGGTTTGGTAACCTACGAGCAGTACTTC
TRBD1	TRBJ2-7	.	TRBV10-1	CASRLGTGPYEQYF	TGCGCCAGCAGACTGGGGACAGGGCCCTACGAGCAGTACTTC
TRBD2	TRBJ2-7	.	TRBV5-4	CASSPEGGRGYEQYF	TGTGCCAGCAGCCCGGAGGGCGGGAGGGGTTACGAGCAGTACTTC
TRBD1	TRBJ1-6	.	TRBV15	CATSRASTGGRAPLHF	TGTGCCACCAGCAGAGCCTCGACAGGGGGCCGGGCACCCCTCCACTTT
TRBD1	TRBJ2-7	many	TRBV29-1	CSVNGQGVTYEQYF	TGCAGCGTTAACGGACAGGGGGTAACCTACGAGCAGTACTTC
.	TRBJ1-2	.	TRBV25-1	CASSERTDRPPGYTF	TGTGCCAGCAGTGAACGAACTGACAGGCCCCCTGGCTACACCTTC
TRBD2	TRBJ2-1	many	TRBV7-2	CASSLVGLAGVMNEQFF	TGTGCCAGCAGCTTAGTGGGACTAGCGGGAGTTATGAATGAGCAGTTCTTC
.	TRBJ1-2	many	TRBV3-1	CASSQVQRDGYTF	TGTGCCAGCAGCCAAGTACAGCGGGATGGCTACACCTTC
.	TRBJ1-5	once	TRBV11-1	CASSQAAGRSNQPQHF	TGTGCCAGCAGCCAAGCGGCGGGGAGAAGCAATCAGCCCCAGCATTTT
.	TRBJ1-1	few	TRBV10-3	CAISERGSLTEAFF	TGTGCCATCAGTGAAAGGGGGAGTCTTACTGAAGCTTTCTTT